This passage covers 8 T cell receptor beta chains from one sample sequenced in a study of monozygotic twins with inflammatory bowel disease. After re-calling the 5' RACE reads, TCRdb lists one entry per CDR3 protein, DNA absent. This sample contains about 140,000 distinct CDR3 sequences. What was sequenced was blood. These receptors were obtained from a human donor with ulcerative colitis or Crohn's disease, or a healthy co-twin of an affected twin (not recorded which).

V is TRBV5-1 and J is TRBJ2-7; no DNA is available, so the TRBD1 call from TCRdb remains unchecked. This CDR3 comprises 15 residues. The germline V gene has CDR1 SGHRS and CDR2 YFSETQ. The CDR3 here is CASSLETASDEEQYF. Filled out from reference TRBV5-1 and TRBJ2-7, the complete variable domain reads KAGVTQTPRYLIKTRGQQVTLSCSPISGHRSVSWYQQTPGQGLQFLFEYFSETQRNKGNFPGRFSGRQFSNSRSEMNVSTLELGDSALYLCASSLETASDEEQYFGPGTRLTVT.

This sequence joins TRBV5-1 and TRBJ2-3; the D gene TCRdb calls, TRBD1, cannot be checked with no DNA. This CDR3 region has 15 residues. Germline V gene data show CDR1 as SGHRS and CDR2 as YFSETQ. CDR3 amino acids: CASSSDRGSTDTQYF.

The rearrangement uses TRBV20-1 and TRBJ1-4; as DNA is missing, the TRBD1 call by TCRdb cannot be tested. CDR3 length: 15 residues. Germline lookup yields CDR1 DFQATT and CDR2 SNEGSKA (reference sequence). CDR3 in amino acids: CSARDWGGTNERLFF.

The V call is TRBV12-3 or TRBV12-4, the J call TRBJ1-5. The length of the CDR3 is 14 residues. CDR3 region: CASRGRGINQPQHF.

The chain recombines TRBV7-9 with TRBJ2-2; checking the TCRdb D call of TRBD2 is not possible without DNA. This CDR3 has 16 amino acids. Looked up from germline, CDR1 is SEHNR and CDR2 is FQNEAQ (reference sequence). The CDR3 sequence: CASSPLGPGNTGELFF.

This chain links TRBV7-2 with TRBJ2-7. From germline, CDR1 is SGHTA and CDR2 FQGNSA. This CDR3 contains 14 residues. The CDR3: CASSPVSGNYEQYF.

The chain is built from TRBV7-8 and TRBJ2-7. CDR1 is SGHVS and CDR2 is FQNEAQ in the germline V gene. The CDR3 runs 13 residues. CDR3 region: CASSYAHIPEQYF. The full variable domain, rest sourced from reference TRBV7-8 and TRBJ2-7, is GAGVSQSPRYKVAKRGQDVALRCDPISGHVSLFWYQQALGQGPEFLTYFQNEAQLDKSGLPSDRFFAERPEGSVSTLKIQRTQQEDSAVYLCASSYAHIPEQYFGPGTRLTVT.

The chain combines TRBV29-1 with TRBJ2-7. From germline, CDR1 is SQVTM and CDR2 ANQGSEA. This CDR3 has 13 amino acids. The CDR3 spells CSVMTGSSYEQYF.